A selection of T cell receptor beta chains follows, all from one sample in a study. TCRdb independently ran MiXCR on the RT-PCR reads; one entry per CDR3 protein. The sample carries about 680,000 distinct CDR3 sequences, 13% to 15% recorded once. The sequencing sample was made of memory CD4+ T cells from blood. The receptors shown here come from a female donor in good health, serving as a healthy control. CDR3s include the opening cysteine and the closing phenylalanine or tryptophan. Fields, in order: CDR3 DNA, CDR3 protein, J gene, D gene, clone size, V gene. The D gene is left open where the match is weak. Clone size, where shown, is once, few, many, or a class for clones that have expanded.

TGTGCCAGCAGCGTTATACAGGGGGCGTTCGGCTACACCTTC,CASSVIQGAFGYTF,TRBJ1-2,TRBD1,many,TRBV12-3/TRBV12-4
TGCAGTGCAAGGGACGGGTACGGGGAGCTGTTTTTT,CSARDGYGELFF,TRBJ2-2,NA,many,TRBV20-1
TGTGCCAGCCTGACAGGGGGCCTCACAGATACGCAGTATTTT,CASLTGGLTDTQYF,TRBJ2-3,TRBD1,few,TRBV6-2/TRBV6-3
TGCAGTGCTAGATTATCAGGGGGTAGAGGCGAGCAGTACTTC,CSARLSGGRGEQYF,TRBJ2-7,TRBD1,NA,TRBV20-1
TGTGCCAGCAGCTTCCAAAGGCAGGCCGTACAAGCGCAGTACTTC,CASSFQRQAVQAQYF,TRBJ2-7,NA,NA,TRBV7-8
TGTGCCATCAGTGAGTTTTGGCAGGGGGAAACTGAAGCTTTCTTT,CAISEFWQGETEAFF,TRBJ1-1,TRBD1,many,TRBV10-3
TGTGCCAGCAGTTTATTATGGGGGGTGGACGGCGAGCAGTACTTC,CASSLLWGVDGEQYF,TRBJ2-7,NA,many,TRBV27
TGTGCCAGCAGCTTAAATCCTAGCGGGAGTTTCACAGATACGCAGTATTTT,CASSLNPSGSFTDTQYF,TRBJ2-3,TRBD2,NA,TRBV7-6
TGCGCCACCAGGGGGGAGTGGGATGATGAGCAGTTCTTC,CATRGEWDDEQFF,TRBJ2-1,NA,few,TRBV5-1
TGCGCCAGCAGCCTGGACAGCACCTCTGGAAACACCATATATTTT,CASSLDSTSGNTIYF,TRBJ1-3,NA,few,TRBV5-1
TGTGCCAGCAGTGACATACAGGGTAATCAGCCCCAGCATTTT,CASSDIQGNQPQHF,TRBJ1-5,NA,many,TRBV25-1
TGTGCCAGCAGTTTTGCACAGGCGGTTCAGCCCCAGCATTTT,CASSFAQAVQPQHF,TRBJ1-5,NA,many,TRBV12-3/TRBV12-4
TGCAGTGCTAGAGTTAACCAAGCGGGATACACAGATACGCAGTATTTT,CSARVNQAGYTDTQYF,TRBJ2-3,TRBD2,few,TRBV20-1
TGTGCCAGCAGCCCGACAGGGCTGGAGGCTTTCTTT,CASSPTGLEAFF,TRBJ1-1,TRBD1,NA,TRBV5-4
TGTGCCAGCACCGGGTGGGACTCCTACGAGCAGTACTTC,CASTGWDSYEQYF,TRBJ2-7,NA,NA,TRBV7-9
TGTGCCAGCATTCCCGACTACCCTACCGGGGAGCTGTTTTTT,CASIPDYPTGELFF,TRBJ2-2,NA,few,TRBV6-2/TRBV6-3
TGTGCCAGCAGGGACGACAGTAGCTCCTATAATTCACCCCTCCACTTT,CASRDDSSSYNSPLHF,TRBJ1-6,NA,NA,TRBV27